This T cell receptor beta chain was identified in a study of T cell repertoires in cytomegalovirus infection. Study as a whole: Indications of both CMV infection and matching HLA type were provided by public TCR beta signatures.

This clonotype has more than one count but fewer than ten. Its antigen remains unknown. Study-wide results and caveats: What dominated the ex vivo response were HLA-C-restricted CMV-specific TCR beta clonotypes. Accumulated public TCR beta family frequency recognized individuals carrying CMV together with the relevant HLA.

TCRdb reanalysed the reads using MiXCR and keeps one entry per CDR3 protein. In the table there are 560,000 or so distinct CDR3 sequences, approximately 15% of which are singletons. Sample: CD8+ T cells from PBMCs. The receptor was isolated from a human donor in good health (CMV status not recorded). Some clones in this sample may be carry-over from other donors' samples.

The CDR3 loop reads CAISIRTGKAGNTIYF. In DNA form, the CDR3 reads TGTGCCATCAGTATACGGACAGGGAAGGCTGGAAACACCATATATTTT. J is TRBJ1-3 and V is TRBV10-3; 8 nucleotides align to TRBD1. After removal of 5 bases from V and 2 bases from J, the junction contained 8 bases not matched to a gene. Per germline, CDR1 ENHRY and CDR2 SYGVKD. The CDR3 has 16 residues.